The clone carrying this T cell receptor (beta chain) was counted between two and nine times. No antigen is known for it. These data belong to a study of CD8+ T cells in alopecia areata. Study outcomes and limitations: Scalp sample data also include resident alphabeta T cells from normal skin.

Reverse transcription of extracted RNA yielded cDNA, which provided the sequencing template. TCRdb keeps only in-frame clones here, not all; method: immunoSEQ multiplex PCR. The data hold over 150,000 clones, with 45% to 70% observed a single time. Separation by sorting yielded CD4+ and CD8+ T cells from PBMCs. This CDR3 contains 15 residues. Germline V gives CDR1 MNHEY, CDR2 SMNVEV (reference sequence). Trimming took 5 bases from V and 4 from J; bases not matched to a gene: 6. This chain joins TRBV27 and TRBJ1-2; 11 bases align to TRBD1. The sequenced sample was CD8+ T cells sorted from blood. The sequence was obtained from a human donor in good health. The chain's CDR3 is CASSGSDRGLYGYTF. Written as DNA, the CDR3 is TGTGCCAGCAGTGGATCGGACAGGGGGCTCTATGGCTACACCTTC.